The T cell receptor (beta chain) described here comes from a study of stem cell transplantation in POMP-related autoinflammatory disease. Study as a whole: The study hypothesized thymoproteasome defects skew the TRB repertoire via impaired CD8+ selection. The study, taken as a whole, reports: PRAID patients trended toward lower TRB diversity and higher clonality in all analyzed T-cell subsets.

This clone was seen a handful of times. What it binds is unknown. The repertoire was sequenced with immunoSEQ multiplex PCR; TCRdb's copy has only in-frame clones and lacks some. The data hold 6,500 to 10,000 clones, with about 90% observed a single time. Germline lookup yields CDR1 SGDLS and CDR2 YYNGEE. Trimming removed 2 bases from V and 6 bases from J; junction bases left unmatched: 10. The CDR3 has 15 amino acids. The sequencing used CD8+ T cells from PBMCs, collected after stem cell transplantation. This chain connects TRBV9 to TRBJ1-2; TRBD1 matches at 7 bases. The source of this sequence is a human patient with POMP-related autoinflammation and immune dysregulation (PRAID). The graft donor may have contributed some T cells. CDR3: CASSVAIDREDGYTF. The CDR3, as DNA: TGTGCCAGCAGCGTGGCCATTGACAGGGAGGATGGCTACACCTTC.